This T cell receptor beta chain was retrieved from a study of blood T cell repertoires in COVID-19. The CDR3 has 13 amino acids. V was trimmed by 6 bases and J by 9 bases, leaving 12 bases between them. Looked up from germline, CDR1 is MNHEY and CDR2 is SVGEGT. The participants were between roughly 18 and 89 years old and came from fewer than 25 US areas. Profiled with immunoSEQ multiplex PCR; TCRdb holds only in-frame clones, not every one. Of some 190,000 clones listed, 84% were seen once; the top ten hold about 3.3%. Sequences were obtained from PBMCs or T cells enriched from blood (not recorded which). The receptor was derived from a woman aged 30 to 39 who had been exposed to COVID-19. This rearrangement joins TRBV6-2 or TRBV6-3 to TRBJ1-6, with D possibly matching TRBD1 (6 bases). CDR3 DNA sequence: TGTGCCAGCAGATACCAGGGGTCTTCACCCCTCCACTTT. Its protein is CASRYQGSSPLHF.